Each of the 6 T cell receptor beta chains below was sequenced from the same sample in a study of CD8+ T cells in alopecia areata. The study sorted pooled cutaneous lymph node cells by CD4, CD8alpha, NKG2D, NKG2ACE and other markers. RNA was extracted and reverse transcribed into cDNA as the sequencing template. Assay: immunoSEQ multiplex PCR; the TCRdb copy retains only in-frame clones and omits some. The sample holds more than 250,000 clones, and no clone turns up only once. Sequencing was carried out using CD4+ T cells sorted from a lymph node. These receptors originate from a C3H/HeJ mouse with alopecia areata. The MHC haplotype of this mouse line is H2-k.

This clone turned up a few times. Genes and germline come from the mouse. This CDR3 is CASGTGGARGYEQYF. The DNA read from the CDR3 is TGTGCCAGCGGGACAGGGGGCGCGAGGGGATAT. The chain couples TRBV13-2 to TRBJ2-7; TRBD1 matches at 10 bases. The CDR3 end falls 4 residues outside the read, so it is completed with the germline J gene. The germline V gene has CDR1 NNHNN and CDR2 SYGAGS (reference sequence). The CDR3 sequence is 15 residues long.

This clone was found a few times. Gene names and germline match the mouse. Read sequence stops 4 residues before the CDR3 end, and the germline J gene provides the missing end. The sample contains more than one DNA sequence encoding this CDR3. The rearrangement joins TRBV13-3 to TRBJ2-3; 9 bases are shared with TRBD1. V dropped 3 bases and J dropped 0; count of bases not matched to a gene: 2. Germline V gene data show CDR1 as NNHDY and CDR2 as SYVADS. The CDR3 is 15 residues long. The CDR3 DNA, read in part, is TGTGCCAGCAGTGTGGGACAGGGAAGTGCAGAA. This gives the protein CASSVGQGSAE. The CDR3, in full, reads CASSVGQGSAETLYF.

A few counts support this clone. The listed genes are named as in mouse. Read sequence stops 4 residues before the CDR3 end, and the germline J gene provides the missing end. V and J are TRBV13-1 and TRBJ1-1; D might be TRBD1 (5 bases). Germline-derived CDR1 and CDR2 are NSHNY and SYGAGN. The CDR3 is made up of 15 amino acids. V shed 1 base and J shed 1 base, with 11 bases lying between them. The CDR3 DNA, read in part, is TGTGCCAGCAGTGATTTGGGGGTTGGGAACACA. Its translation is CASSDLGVGNT. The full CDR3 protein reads CASSDLGVGNTEVFF.

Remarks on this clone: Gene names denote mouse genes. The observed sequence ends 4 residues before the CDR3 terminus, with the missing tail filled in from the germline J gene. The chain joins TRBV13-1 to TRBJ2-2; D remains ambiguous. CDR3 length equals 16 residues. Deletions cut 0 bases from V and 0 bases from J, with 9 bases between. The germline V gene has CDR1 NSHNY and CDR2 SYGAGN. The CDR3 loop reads CASSDAISANTGQLYF. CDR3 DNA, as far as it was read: TGTGCCAGCAGTGATGCAATCAGTGCAAACACCGGG.

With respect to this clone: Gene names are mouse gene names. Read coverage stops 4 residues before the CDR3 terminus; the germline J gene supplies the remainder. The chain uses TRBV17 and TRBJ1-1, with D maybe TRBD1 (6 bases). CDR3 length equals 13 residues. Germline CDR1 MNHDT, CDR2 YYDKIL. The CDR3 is CASSSYRAPEVFF. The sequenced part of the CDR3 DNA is TGTGCTAGCAGTAGCTACAGGGCACCA. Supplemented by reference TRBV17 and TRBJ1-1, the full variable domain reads DTTVKQNPRYKLARVGKPVNLICSQTMNHDTMYWYQKKPNQAPKLLLFYYDKILNREADTFEKFQSSRPNNSFCSLYIGSAGLEYSAMYLCASSSYRAPEVFFGKGTRLTVV.

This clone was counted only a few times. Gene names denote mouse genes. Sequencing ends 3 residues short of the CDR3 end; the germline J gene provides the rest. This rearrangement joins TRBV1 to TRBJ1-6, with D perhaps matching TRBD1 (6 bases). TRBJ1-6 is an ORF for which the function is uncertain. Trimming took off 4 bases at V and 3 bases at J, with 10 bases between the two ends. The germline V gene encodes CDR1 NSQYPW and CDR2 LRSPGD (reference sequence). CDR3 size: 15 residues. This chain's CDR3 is CTCSVRDNYNSPLYF. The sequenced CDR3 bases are TGCACCTGCAGTGTCCGGGACAACTATAATTCGCCC.